This T cell receptor beta chain was recorded in a study of blood T cell repertoires in COVID-19. Study information: Collection of acute and convalescent COVID-19 samples took place in the United States, Italy and Spain.

Participants came from 20 to 25 US areas, aged roughly 18 to 100 years. Cohorts were assigned according to the clinical history that participants reported. Authors' processing steps: By means of reference gene primer amplification, nucleated cell counts were estimated. Generated by immunoSEQ multiplex PCR, the TCRdb table keeps only in-frame clones and is missing some. That table gives V, J and clone size, and the DNA gave D and trimming. The profile shows about 270,000 clones, approximately 90% of them singletons. Germline trimming cut 6 bases from V and 3 bases from J; bases unmatched to any gene: 5. This CDR3 has 14 amino acids. The germline gives CDR1 MNHEY, CDR2 SVGAGI.

The sample consisted of PBMCs or T cells enriched from blood (not recorded which). This TCR was recovered from a woman in her forties with acute COVID-19. The chain links TRBV6-5 to TRBJ1-5; 7 positions match TRBD1. CDR3 nucleotide sequence: TGTGCCAGCAGCAAGACAGGGTTCAATCAGCCCCAGCATTTT. It specifies CASSKTGFNQPQHF.